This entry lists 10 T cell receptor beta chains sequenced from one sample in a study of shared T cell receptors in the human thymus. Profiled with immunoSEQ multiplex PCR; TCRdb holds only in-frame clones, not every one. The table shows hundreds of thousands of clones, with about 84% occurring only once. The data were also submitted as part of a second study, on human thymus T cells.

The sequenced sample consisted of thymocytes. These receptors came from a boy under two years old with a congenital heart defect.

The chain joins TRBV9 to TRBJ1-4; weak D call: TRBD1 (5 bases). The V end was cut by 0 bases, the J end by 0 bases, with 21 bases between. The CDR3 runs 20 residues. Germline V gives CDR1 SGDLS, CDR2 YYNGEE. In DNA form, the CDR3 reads TGTGCCAGCAGCGTAGGATCGCGGGGGGTCCCCGTTGCAACTAATGAAAAACTGTTTTTT. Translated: CASSVGSRGVPVATNEKLFF.

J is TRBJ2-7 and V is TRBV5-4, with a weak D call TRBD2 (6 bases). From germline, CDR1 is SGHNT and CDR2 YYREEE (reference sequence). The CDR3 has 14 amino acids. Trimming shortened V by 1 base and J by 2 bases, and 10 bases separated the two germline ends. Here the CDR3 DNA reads TGTGCCAGCAGCTTGAGGGACTTGCCCTACGAGCAGTACTTC. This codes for CASSLRDLPYEQYF.

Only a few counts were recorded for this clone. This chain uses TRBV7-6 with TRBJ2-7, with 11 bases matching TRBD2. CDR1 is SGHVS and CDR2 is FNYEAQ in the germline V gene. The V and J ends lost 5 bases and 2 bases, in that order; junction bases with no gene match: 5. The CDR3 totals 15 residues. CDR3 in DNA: TGTGCCAGCAGCCAAAGACTAGCGGGAACCTACGAGCAGTACTTC. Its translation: CASSQRLAGTYEQYF.

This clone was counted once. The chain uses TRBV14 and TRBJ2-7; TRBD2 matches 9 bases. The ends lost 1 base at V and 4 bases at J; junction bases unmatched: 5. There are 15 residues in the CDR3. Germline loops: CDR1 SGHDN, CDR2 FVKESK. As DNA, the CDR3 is TGTGCCAGCAGCCAAGGTAGCGGGAGAGAATACGAGCAGTACTTC. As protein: CASSQGSGREYEQYF. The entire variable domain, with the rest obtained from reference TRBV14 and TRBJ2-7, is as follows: EAGVTQFPSHSVIEKGQTVTLRCDPISGHDNLYWYRRVMGKEIKFLLHFVKESKQDESGMPNNRFLAERTGGTYSTLKVQPAELEDSGVYFCASSQGSGREYEQYFGPGTRLTVT.

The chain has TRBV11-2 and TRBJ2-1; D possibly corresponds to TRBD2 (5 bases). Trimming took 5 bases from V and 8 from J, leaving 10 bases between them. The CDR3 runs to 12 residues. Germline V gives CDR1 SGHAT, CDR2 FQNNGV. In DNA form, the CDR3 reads TGTGCCAGCAGCCCGTTGGAGGATGAGCAGTTCTTC. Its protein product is CASSPLEDEQFF.

CDR3 sequence: CASSPLAEPYNEQFF. The DNA of the CDR3 is TGTGCCAGCAGCCCACTAGCGGAGCCCTACAATGAGCAGTTCTTC. The chain uses TRBV9 and TRBJ2-1, with TRBD2 matching 8 bases. Germline lookup yields CDR1 SGDLS and CDR2 YYNGEE. The CDR3 is made up of 15 amino acids. The trim removed 4 bases at V and 2 bases at J, leaving 5 bases unmatched.

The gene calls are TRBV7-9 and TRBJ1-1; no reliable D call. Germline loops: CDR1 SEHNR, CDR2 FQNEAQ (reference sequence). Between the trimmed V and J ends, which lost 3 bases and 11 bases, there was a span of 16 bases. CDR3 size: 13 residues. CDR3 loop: CASSFEDSGLAFF. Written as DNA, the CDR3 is TGTGCCAGCAGCTTTGAGGACTCCGGATTGGCTTTCTTT.

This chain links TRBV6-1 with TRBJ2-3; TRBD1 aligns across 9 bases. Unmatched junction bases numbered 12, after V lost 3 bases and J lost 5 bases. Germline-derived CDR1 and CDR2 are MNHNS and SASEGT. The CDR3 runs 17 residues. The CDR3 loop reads CASSDIPDRGKEDTQYF. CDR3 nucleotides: TGTGCCAGCAGTGATATTCCGGACAGGGGCAAAGAAGATACGCAGTATTTT.

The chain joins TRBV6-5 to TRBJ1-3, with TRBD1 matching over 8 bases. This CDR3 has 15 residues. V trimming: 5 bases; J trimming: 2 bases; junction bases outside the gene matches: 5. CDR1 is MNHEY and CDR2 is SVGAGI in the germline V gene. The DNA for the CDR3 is TGTGCCAGCAGTCCAAGACAGGGGACTGGAAACACCATATATTTT. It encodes CASSPRQGTGNTIYF.

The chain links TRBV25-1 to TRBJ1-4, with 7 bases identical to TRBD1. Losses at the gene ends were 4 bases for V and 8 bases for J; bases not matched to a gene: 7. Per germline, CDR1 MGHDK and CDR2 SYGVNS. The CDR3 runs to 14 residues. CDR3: CASSGGTGDEKLFF. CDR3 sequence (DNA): TGTGCCAGCAGTGGCGGAACAGGGGACGAAAAACTGTTTTTT.